The 21 T cell receptor beta chains reported below all come from one sample, sequenced in a study of cytomegalovirus exposure and HLA in healthy donors. In the PCR, 60 Vbeta and 13 Jbeta primers were used. Data came from immunoSEQ multiplex PCR; TCRdb stores just in-frame clones and leaves some out. This table holds tens of thousands of clones. Sequencing input: PBMCs. Receptors were obtained from a woman aged 30 to 39 in good health and CMV-seronegative.

V is TRBV6-1 and J is TRBJ2-7; D gene ambiguous. The germline CDR1 and CDR2 sequences are MNHNS and SASEGT. The CDR3 has 14 amino acids. V lost 3 bases and J 2 bases, leaving 11 bases between the germline ends. CDR3 amino acids: CASSDWRQAYEQYF. The CDR3 DNA is TGTGCCAGCAGTGATTGGCGGCAAGCCTACGAGCAGTACTTC.

This chain connects TRBV30 to TRBJ1-5, with unresolved D. CDR1 and CDR2 from the germline V gene are GTSNPN and SVGIG (reference sequence). The CDR3 covers 12 residues. V was cut by 0 bases and J by 7 bases, with 7 bases left in between. This CDR3 is CAWSVPGQPQHF. The CDR3 region has the DNA TGTGCCTGGAGTGTACCGGGACAGCCCCAGCATTTT.

The rearrangement joins TRBV19 to TRBJ2-2, with a weak D call TRBD1 (6 bases). Between the trimmed V and J ends, which lost 9 bases and 1 base, there was a span of 30 bases. Germline loops: CDR1 LNHDA, CDR2 SQIVND (reference sequence). The CDR3 extends over 20 amino acids. In DNA, the CDR3 is TGTGCCAGCACACCCACGGGGCCTCAATACAGGACAGTGAACACCGGGGAGCTGTTTTTT. Translating it yields CASTPTGPQYRTVNTGELFF. The full variable domain, rest sourced from reference TRBV19 and TRBJ2-2, is DGGITQSPKYLFRKEGQNVTLSCEQNLNHDAMYWYRQDPGQGLRLIYYSQIVNDFQKGDIAEGYSVSREKKESFPLTVTSAQKNPTAFYLCASTPTGPQYRTVNTGELFFGEGSRLTVL.

The J gene is TRBJ2-3, the V gene TRBV4-3; 9 bases are shared with TRBD2. V lost 4 bases, J lost 3 bases, and 8 bases stayed unmatched. Germline assignment: CDR1 LGHNA and CDR2 YSLEER. CDR3 length: 16 residues. For the CDR3, the DNA is TGCGCCAGCAGCCTGGTAGGCGGGGGGGGGACAGATACGCAGTATTTT. Translating it yields CASSLVGGGGTDTQYF.

This chain connects TRBV29-1 to TRBJ2-1; D gene ambiguous. The germline V gene has CDR1 SQVTM and CDR2 ANQGSEA. The V end was cut by 2 bases, the J end by 0 bases, with 2 bases between. The length of the CDR3 is 12 residues. CDR3 loop: CSVEHSYNEQFF. The DNA of the CDR3 is TGCAGCGTTGAACACTCCTACAATGAGCAGTTCTTC.

This chain connects TRBV28 to TRBJ2-7; TRBD1 might be the D (6 bases). The ends were cut back, 2 bases at V and 5 bases at J, with 16 bases in the middle. This CDR3 is 15 amino acids long. Germline V lookup: CDR1 MDHEN, CDR2 SYDVKM. The CDR3 nucleotides read TGTGCCAGCAGTTTACTGGACCGGTGGGGGCACGAGCAGTACTTC. It encodes CASSLLDRWGHEQYF.

The chain has TRBV27 and TRBJ2-2; tentative D call: TRBD2 (5 bases). Germline V lookup: CDR1 MNHEY, CDR2 SMNVEV (reference sequence). Trimming left V 6 bases short and J 2 bases short, with 16 bases between. The CDR3 has 16 amino acids. This CDR3 is CASRSPVGVNTGELFF. The DNA for the CDR3 is TGTGCCAGCAGGTCTCCAGTGGGAGTTAACACCGGGGAGCTGTTTTTT.

The chain links TRBV19 to TRBJ2-5; maybe TRBD1 (6 bases). Trimming shortened V by 10 bases and J by 4 bases, and 16 bases separated the two germline ends. CDR1 and CDR2 from the germline V gene are LNHDA and SQIVND (reference sequence). This CDR3 is 13 amino acids long. In DNA form, the CDR3 reads TGTGCCACCGACACAGGGTTGGGAGAGACCCAGTACTTC. It codes for CATDTGLGETQYF.

This sequence joins TRBV28 and TRBJ2-6; 7 bases agree with TRBD2. The CDR3 is 16 amino acids. The germline V gene has CDR1 MDHEN and CDR2 SYDVKM. Trimming at V came to 5 bases and at J to 3 bases, leaving 7 bases not matched to a gene. CDR3 sequence (DNA): TGTGCCAGCAGTAACTTGGGGAGGGATGGGGCCAACGTCCTGACTTTC. Amino acids: CASSNLGRDGANVLTF.

This rearrangement joins TRBV23-1 to TRBJ2-4; D not resolved. TRBV23-1 is sorted into the ORF group, with uncertain function. The CDR3 sequence is 15 residues long. The V and J ends lost 3 bases and 2 bases respectively, with 11 bases between them. CDR3 nucleotide sequence: TGCGCCAGCAGTCATCAGGCCCGGACCAAAAACATTCAGTACTTC. It yields the protein CASSHQARTKNIQYF.

The J gene is TRBJ1-2, the V gene TRBV6-5, with a possible D match to TRBD1 (5 bases). The CDR3 loop spans 14 amino acids. Germline V gene lookup returns CDR1 MNHEY and CDR2 SVGAGI. Between the trimmed V and J ends, which lost 2 bases and 4 bases, there was a span of 11 bases. The CDR3 reads CASSYERGFYGYTF. CDR3 DNA: TGTGCCAGCAGTTACGAAAGGGGCTTCTATGGCTACACCTTC.

The chain is built from TRBV7-9 and TRBJ1-1, with D possibly matching TRBD1 (5 bases). Germline V gives CDR1 SEHNR, CDR2 FQNEAQ (reference sequence). This CDR3 is built from 13 residues. Deletions cut 5 bases from V and 6 bases from J, with 13 bases between. Here the CDR3 reads CASSPPTEAEAFF. DNA for the CDR3: TGTGCCAGCAGCCCACCGACAGAGGCTGAAGCTTTCTTT.

The chain employs TRBV27 and TRBJ1-1, with unresolved D. This CDR3 has 15 residues. V dropped 3 bases and J dropped 5 bases, with 16 bases sitting between them. Per germline, CDR1 MNHEY and CDR2 SMNVEV (reference sequence). The CDR3 sequence: CASSFGSQPGTEAFF. The CDR3 DNA reads TGTGCCAGCAGTTTCGGGAGCCAGCCAGGAACTGAAGCTTTCTTT.

In regard to this clone: One junction end disagrees with the germline gene, perhaps due to a read error. This sample includes further DNA sequences coding for the same CDR3. V is TRBV6-1 and J is TRBJ2-7; TRBD1 agrees at 7 bases. The CDR3 has 13 residues. The germline CDR1 and CDR2 sequences are MNHNS and SASEGT. CDR3 nucleotide sequence: TGTGCTAGCAGTCCAGGACAGGTCTACGAGCAGTACTTC. Its translation is CASSPGQVYEQYF.

The rearrangement joins TRBV28 to TRBJ2-7, with D perhaps matching TRBD1 (6 bases). CDR1 MDHEN and CDR2 SYDVKM come from the germline V gene. Trimming removed 6 bases from V and 0 bases from J, with 27 bases in between. The CDR3 has 19 amino acids. The chain's CDR3 is CASRRSGTQKRILSYEQYF. CDR3 DNA sequence: TGTGCCAGCAGACGGTCCGGGACACAGAAGCGGATCCTCTCCTACGAGCAGTACTTC. The full variable domain, rest sourced from reference TRBV28 and TRBJ2-7, is DVKVTQSSRYLVKRTGEKVFLECVQDMDHENMFWYRQDPGLGLRLIYFSYDVKMKEKGDIPEGYSVSREKKERFSLILESASTNQTSMYLCASRRSGTQKRILSYEQYFGPGTRLTVT.

The CDR3 sequence: CASSISTGGSNQPQHF. Written as DNA, the CDR3 is TGTGCCAGTAGTATATCGACAGGGGGTAGCAATCAGCCCCAGCATTTT. J is TRBJ1-5 and V is TRBV19; 9 bases match TRBD1. Germline lookup yields CDR1 LNHDA and CDR2 SQIVND (reference sequence). There are 16 residues in the CDR3. V gave up 2 bases and J gave up 0 bases; unmatched junction bases: 2. Together with reference TRBV19 and TRBJ1-5, the CDR3 gives the full variable domain: DGGITQSPKYLFRKEGQNVTLSCEQNLNHDAMYWYRQDPGQGLRLIYYSQIVNDFQKGDIAEGYSVSREKKESFPLTVTSAQKNPTAFYLCASSISTGGSNQPQHFGDGTRLSIL.

The rearrangement joins TRBV9 to TRBJ2-1; TRBD2 matches 8 bases. Germline V gene lookup returns CDR1 SGDLS and CDR2 YYNGEE. The CDR3 totals 16 residues. V lost 0 bases, J lost 0 bases, and 2 bases stayed unmatched. In nucleotides, the CDR3 is TGTGCCAGCAGCGTAGCGGGGGGGAGCTCCTACAATGAGCAGTTCTTC. Its translation: CASSVAGGSSYNEQFF.

The chain links TRBV2 to TRBJ1-2; D possibly corresponds to TRBD1 (5 bases). Germline V gene sequence: CDR1 SNHLY, CDR2 FYNNEI. V was cut by 6 bases and J by 4 bases, with 15 bases left in between. The CDR3 is 14 amino acids. CDR3 region: CASRALRGGYGYTF. Written as DNA, the CDR3 is TGTGCCAGCAGGGCCCTTCGGGGGGGCTATGGCTACACCTTC.

DNA of the CDR3: TGCAGCGCTCCCGGGGGAGGGGGAACTGAAGCTTTCTTT. Translation gives CSAPGGGGTEAFF. The V and J genes are TRBV29-1 and TRBJ1-1; TRBD1 is a possible D gene (6 bases). Looked up from germline, CDR1 is SQVTM and CDR2 is ANQGSEA. Between the trimmed V and J ends, which lost 7 bases and 5 bases, there was a span of 17 bases. The CDR3 spans 13 residues.

This chain connects TRBV11-2 to TRBJ2-7, with a weak D call TRBD2 (6 bases). The germline gives CDR1 SGHAT, CDR2 FQNNGV. V was cut by 1 base and J by 0 bases, with 10 bases left in between. The CDR3 is 15 residues long. The CDR3 here is CASSLGPEGSYEQYF. The CDR3 nucleotides are TGTGCCAGCAGCTTAGGGCCGGAGGGCTCCTACGAGCAGTACTTC. Based on the CDR3 plus reference TRBV11-2 and TRBJ2-7, the full variable domain is EAGVAQSPRYKIIEKRQSVAFWCNPISGHATLYWYQQILGQGPKLLIQFQNNGVVDDSQLPKDRFSAERLKGVDSTLKIQPAKLEDSAVYLCASSLGPEGSYEQYFGPGTRLTVT.

This chain uses TRBV5-1 with TRBJ2-1; tentative D call: TRBD1 (6 bases). Germline CDR1 and CDR2: SGHRS and YFSETQ. The V gene lost 5 bases and the J gene lost 6 bases, with 15 bases spanning the gap. This CDR3 is built from 14 residues. The CDR3 reads CASRDSSGLNEQFF. As DNA, the CDR3 is TGCGCCAGCAGGGACAGCAGTGGGCTCAATGAGCAGTTCTTC.